The present TCR beta chain was sequenced within a study of cytotoxic CD8 clonotypes in ibrutinib-treated CLL (dated by TCRdb to about 2021). Study-wide context: The cohort included around 16 treatment-naive and around 10 relapsed/refractory patients; about 18 were IGHV unmutated. Partial responses were observed in approximately 24 patients and complete responses in 2; after a median follow-up of 68 months, remission was maintained in approximately 15 patients and progression was observed in about twelve. Samples at response were collected after a median of about 11 months of treatment, with a range of roughly 6 to 40 months. On average, each sample yielded 255,043 productive templates and tens of thousands of productive rearrangements. Of the 90 or so participants in the trial, 25 to 30 had longitudinal samples available. Cryopreserved peripheral blood mononuclear cells were collected at three points: before therapy, at response, and at either sustained remission or disease progression. All remission and progressive disease samples were collected while patients were still receiving ibrutinib. General conclusions and limits of the study: Public clonotypes were rare and either contracted or stayed stable during treatment, and the rise in clonality at ibrutinib response reflected the expansion of private clonotypes. At baseline, clonality was higher than in age-matched healthy donors and showed a strong correlation with circulating CD8+ T-cell counts. Sampling times were not matched between patients in sustained remission and patients whose disease was progressing, and lymph node repertoires were not examined. An increase in clonality was observed at ibrutinib response, with clonality remaining stable during sustained remission and falling back toward baseline at progression.

The CDR1 and CDR2 encoded by the germline V gene (reference sequence) are LNHDA and SQIVND. Its CDR3 holds 13 amino acids, cysteine through phenylalanine. The sequence is cut down to CDR3 DNA, 39 bases in frame from base 1. V was cut back by 3 bases and J by 4 bases, leaving a gap of 7 bases between them. On this clone itself: Its antigen target is currently unknown. Base qualities were left out, and no much larger clone turns up one base away.

Sample time point, as interpreted from the label and publication: 12 to 13 months on ibrutinib. Roughly 2 micrograms of genomic DNA were extracted from cryopreserved PBMCs for TCR beta library preparation. Longitudinal blood samples from CLL patients receiving ibrutinib monotherapy were subjected to high-throughput TCR beta sequencing. Patients were enrolled in a phase 2 open-label single-center ibrutinib monotherapy trial. A MiSeq instrument was used for deep resolution sequencing, which targeted depths ranging from 1 in 1 million up to 1 in 200,000 T cells, with coverage averaging 10x for each clonotype. The immunoSEQ hsTCRB Kit was used to generate the TCR beta libraries. The study's processing was this. ImmunoSEQ Data Assistant and ImmunoSEQ Analyzer were used for data analysis, and V, D and J genes were assigned according to IMGT definitions. Clonality, with values ranging from 0 to 1, was calculated as one minus the normalized Shannon entropy of productive rearrangement frequencies. Only overrepresented clonotypes making up at least 0.05% of the repertoire of each patient were included in the public clonotype analysis. More than ten age-matched healthy donor repertoires from immuneACCESS were used as controls for clonality. The clones in this table, taken by TCRdb from immuneACCESS, are in-frame only. Not every clone is retained; where verified, under half of the shortfall comes from an unresolved V gene, and the cause of the rest is unknown. The D gene and trimming were derived from the DNA, and the V and J assignments and clone size from that table. Recorded for this sample are some 200,000 clones; roughly 65% of them occurred a single time. 5.9% of the sample goes to the ten largest clones.

The material sequenced was PBMCs, taken after 12 months of ibrutinib treatment. The clonotype comes from a human donor with chronic lymphocytic leukemia. The chain uses TRBV19 and TRBJ2-1, with the D gene not confidently named. Here the CDR3 is given as CASSILTYNEQFF. The nucleotides read TGTGCCAGTAGTATCCTGACTTACAATGAGCAGTTCTTC.